These 2 T cell receptor beta chains originate from one sample sequenced in a study of Graves' ophthalmopathy and Graves' hyperthyroidism. RNA served as the template for amplifying TCR beta CDR3 regions. After a first-round RT-PCR with HTBI primers, a second-round multiplex PCR was run. TCRdb reprocessed the multiplex PCR reads via MiXCR and lists one record per CDR3 protein. The data hold about 420,000 distinct CDR3 sequences, with 21% observed a single time. Sequenced input: peripheral blood. Source of these receptors: a woman aged 18-29 years with stable Graves' hyperthyroidism.

This clonotype was detected only a few times. This CDR3 reads CASSRGGGRRTGELFF. CDR3 nucleotide sequence: TGCGCCAGCAGCCGGGGGGGCGGGCGCCGAACCGGGGAGCTGTTTTTT. The chain carries TRBV4-1 and TRBJ2-2; perhaps TRBD2 as D (7 bases). CDR1 is MGHRA and CDR2 is YSYEKL in the germline V gene. The length of the CDR3 is 16 residues. The V gene lost 4 bases and the J gene lost 5 bases, with 17 bases spanning the gap.

This clonotype came up many times. This chain connects TRBV12-3 or TRBV12-4 to TRBJ1-1, with TRBD1 matching over 7 bases. V lost 6 bases and J lost 4; bases outside the gene matches: 11. The CDR3 extends over 15 amino acids. CDR3 protein: CASSQTQGRGTEAFF. The CDR3 nucleotides read TGTGCCAGCAGCCAAACACAGGGGCGAGGCACTGAAGCTTTCTTT.